One and the same sample provided the 16 T cell receptor beta chains below, sequenced in a study of blood T cell repertoires in COVID-19. Generated by immunoSEQ multiplex PCR, the TCRdb table keeps only in-frame clones and is missing some. The sample contains around 140,000 clones, roughly 88% of which appear only once. What was sequenced was peripheral blood. The receptors were gathered from a woman aged 45-65 years with acute or convalescent COVID-19.

The chain joins TRBV5-6 to TRBJ2-7, with a possible D match to TRBD2 (6 bases). This CDR3 has 13 residues. The germline V gene has CDR1 SGHDT and CDR2 YYEEEE. Deletions cut 3 bases from V and 3 bases from J, with 10 bases between. The DNA for the CDR3 is TGTGCCAGCAGCTCGGGACTCAACTACGAGCAGTACTTC. Encoded protein: CASSSGLNYEQYF. The full variable domain, rest sourced from reference TRBV5-6 and TRBJ2-7, is DAGVTQSPTHLIKTRGQQVTLRCSPKSGHDTVSWYQQALGQGPQFIFQYYEEEERQRGNFPDRFSGHQFPNYSSELNVNALLLGDSALYLCASSSGLNYEQYFGPGTRLTVT.

Worth noting for this clone: One end of the junction fails to match germline, which may point to a read error. The chain is built from TRBV6-5 and TRBJ1-1; 7 positions agree with TRBD1. Germline loops: CDR1 MNHEY, CDR2 SVGAGI. The CDR3 covers 15 residues. The DNA for the CDR3 is TGTGCCAGCAGTAACTCCAGACAGGGATACACTGAAGCTTTCTTT. Its protein product is CASSNSRQGYTEAFF.

The V and J genes are TRBV19 and TRBJ2-1, with 14 positions matching TRBD2. The CDR3 consists of 15 residues. CDR1 is LNHDA and CDR2 is SQIVND in the germline V gene (reference sequence). V lost 6 bases, J lost 8 bases, and 6 bases stayed unmatched. In DNA form, the CDR3 reads TGTGCCAGTAGAACCGGGACTAGCGGGAGTGATGAGCAGTTCTTC. It specifies CASRTGTSGSDEQFF.

The chain joins TRBV4-2 to TRBJ2-7; D uncertain. CDR3 length: 15 residues. CDR1 and CDR2 from the germline V gene are LGHNA and YNFKEQ. V lost 0 bases, J lost 0 bases, and 9 bases lay in between. CDR3 amino acids: CASSQDPESSYEQYF. CDR3 nucleotide sequence: TGTGCCAGCAGCCAAGATCCGGAGAGCTCCTACGAGCAGTACTTC.

The chain combines TRBV29-1 with TRBJ2-5; TRBD1 matches 7 bases. Looked up from germline, CDR1 is SQVTM and CDR2 is ANQGSEA. V shed 6 bases and J 2 bases; nucleotides not matched to a gene: 3. The CDR3 is made up of 12 amino acids. CDR3 residues: CSVSDRQETQYF. As DNA, the CDR3 is TGCAGCGTCTCGGACAGGCAAGAGACCCAGTACTTC.

Note on this clone: The junction departs from the called germline gene at one end, perhaps through a read error. The CDR3 here is CASSLSRTSTDTQYF. The CDR3 DNA reads TGTGCTAGCAGCTTAAGCAGGACTAGCACAGATACGCAGTATTTT. The chain links TRBV7-7 to TRBJ2-3; possible D gene TRBD2, 5 bases. Germline V gives CDR1 SSHAT, CDR2 FNYEAQ (reference sequence). This CDR3 has 15 amino acids.

The chain links TRBV5-4 to TRBJ2-3; the D is unclear. Germline CDR1 SGHNT, CDR2 YYREEE (reference sequence). This CDR3 has 12 amino acids. The V and J ends lost 0 bases and 3 bases respectively, with 2 bases between them. CDR3 sequence reads: CASSLVTDTQYF. DNA of the CDR3: TGTGCCAGCAGCTTGGTAACAGATACGCAGTATTTT.

V usage is TRBV3-1 (or the pseudogene TRBV3-2) and J usage is TRBJ2-7, with TRBD2 identical over 9 bases. The V gene's germline CDR1 is LGHDT and CDR2 YNNKEL (reference sequence). The CDR3 covers 17 residues. After removal of 0 bases from V and 3 bases from J, the junction contained 9 bases not matched to a gene. CDR3 sequence reads: CASSQDPRTSEYYEQYF. The CDR3, as DNA: TGTGCCAGCAGCCAAGACCCCCGGACTAGCGAATACTACGAGCAGTACTTC.

The rearrangement uses TRBV5-1 and TRBJ2-7, with D maybe TRBD1 (5 bases). CDR3 length equals 13 residues. V was clipped by 1 base and J by 2 bases, with 7 bases between them. Germline V gene data show CDR1 as SGHRS and CDR2 as YFSETQ. In DNA, the CDR3 is TGCGCCAGCAGCTTGATAGGGGCCTACGAGCAGTACTTC. This gives the protein CASSLIGAYEQYF. Full variable domain (missing parts from reference TRBV5-1 and TRBJ2-7): KAGVTQTPRYLIKTRGQQVTLSCSPISGHRSVSWYQQTPGQGLQFLFEYFSETQRNKGNFPGRFSGRQFSNSRSEMNVSTLELGDSALYLCASSLIGAYEQYFGPGTRLTVT.

The rearrangement joins TRBV6-5 to TRBJ1-1, with 8 bases lining up with TRBD1. The CDR3 covers 15 residues. The V and J ends lost 2 bases and 5 bases, in that order; junction bases with no gene match: 7. Germline loops: CDR1 MNHEY, CDR2 SVGAGI. The DNA for the CDR3 is TGTGCCAGCAGTTACACAGGACAGGGTTGGACTGAAGCTTTCTTT. Protein sequence: CASSYTGQGWTEAFF.

In its sample, this clone was seen a few times. The rearrangement links TRBV7-9 to TRBJ2-1, with D maybe TRBD2 (6 bases). In germline, CDR1 is SEHNR, CDR2 FQNEAQ (reference sequence). The CDR3 runs 14 residues. The V and J ends lost 6 bases and 0 bases respectively, with 9 bases between them. CDR3 sequence reads: CASSSGSSYNEQFF. For the CDR3, the DNA is TGTGCCAGCAGTAGCGGCAGCTCCTACAATGAGCAGTTCTTC.

A single count supports this clone. The J gene is TRBJ1-1, the V gene TRBV4-2; tentative D call: TRBD1 (5 bases). V lost 4 bases, J lost 0 bases, and 15 bases lay in between. CDR1 is LGHNA, CDR2 YNFKEQ, per germline. The CDR3 extends over 16 amino acids. The chain's CDR3 is CASSLPGGGVNTEAFF. CDR3 bases: TGTGCCAGCAGCCTCCCGGGTGGGGGGGTGAACACTGAAGCTTTCTTT.

Details on this clone: The identical CDR3 is also encoded by other nucleotide sequences in the sample. The chain uses TRBV5-1 and TRBJ1-6, with TRBD1 matching over 9 bases. The CDR3 covers 15 residues. The V segment lost 0 bases and the J segment 10 bases; nucleotides outside the gene matches: 5. Germline V gene lookup returns CDR1 SGHRS and CDR2 YFSETQ. In nucleotides, the CDR3 is TGCGCCAGCAGCTTGGGGGGACAGGGACGCTCACCCCTCCACTTT. Encoded protein: CASSLGGQGRSPLHF. The full variable domain, rest sourced from reference TRBV5-1 and TRBJ1-6, is KAGVTQTPRYLIKTRGQQVTLSCSPISGHRSVSWYQQTPGQGLQFLFEYFSETQRNKGNFPGRFSGRQFSNSRSEMNVSTLELGDSALYLCASSLGGQGRSPLHFGNGTRLTVT.

The J gene is TRBJ2-2, the V gene TRBV10-3; 9 bases align to TRBD1. This CDR3 has 16 residues. V shed 4 bases and J 1 base; nucleotides not matched to a gene: 4. Germline loops: CDR1 ENHRY, CDR2 SYGVKD. CDR3 DNA sequence: TGTGCCATCAGTGTCGGACAGGGGATGAACACCGGGGAGCTGTTTTTT. This translates into CAISVGQGMNTGELFF.

The chain links TRBV20-1 to TRBJ2-7; TRBD2 might be the D (5 bases). The CDR3 runs to 10 residues. V was shortened by 3 bases and J by 9 bases, with 9 bases between the two germline ends. In germline, CDR1 is DFQATT, CDR2 SNEGSKA (reference sequence). The CDR3: CSARGVRQYF. The CDR3 DNA is TGCAGTGCTAGGGGAGTGAGGCAGTACTTC.

This clone was seen just once. At one end, the junction sequence differs from germline, possibly due to a read error. The gene calls are TRBV11-1 and TRBJ2-5; 10 bases align to TRBD2. This CDR3 is 13 amino acids long. Germline CDR1 SGHAT, CDR2 FQDESV (reference sequence). In nucleotides, the CDR3 is TGTGCCAGCAGCTCCCGGCTAGCGGGAGTATTGGACTTC. Translating it yields CASSSRLAGVLDF. Based on the CDR3 plus reference TRBV11-1 and TRBJ2-5, the full variable domain is EAEVAQSPRYKITEKSQAVAFWCDPISGHATLYWYRQILGQGPELLVQFQDESVVDDSQLPKDRFSAERLKGVDSTLKIQPAELGDSAMYLCASSSRLAGVLDFGPGTRLLVL.